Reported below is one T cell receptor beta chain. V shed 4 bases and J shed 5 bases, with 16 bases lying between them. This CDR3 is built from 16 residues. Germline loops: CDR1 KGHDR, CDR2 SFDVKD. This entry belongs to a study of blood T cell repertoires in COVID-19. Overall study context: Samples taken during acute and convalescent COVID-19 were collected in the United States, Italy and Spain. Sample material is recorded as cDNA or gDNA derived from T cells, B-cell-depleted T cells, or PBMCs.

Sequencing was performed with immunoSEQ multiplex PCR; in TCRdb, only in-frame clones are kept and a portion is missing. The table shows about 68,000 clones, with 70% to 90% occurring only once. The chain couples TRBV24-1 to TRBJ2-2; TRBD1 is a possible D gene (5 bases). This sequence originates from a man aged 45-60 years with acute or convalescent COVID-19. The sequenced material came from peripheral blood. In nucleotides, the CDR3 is TGTGCCACCAGTGACCCCGGGTATTCAGGGACCGGGGAGCTGTTTTTT. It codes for CATSDPGYSGTGELFF.